Listed below are T cell receptor beta chains from one sample, sequenced in a study of cytomegalovirus exposure and HLA in healthy donors. Profiling relied on immunoSEQ multiplex PCR, and the TCRdb table lists in-frame clones only, not all of them. The sample lists about 160,000 clones, about 75% occurring once. Sequencing was carried out using PBMCs. These receptors came from a woman in her forties or fifties in good health and CMV-seropositive. Both conserved end residues are part of each CDR3. A D gene is named only where the DNA matches it firmly. Clone size is given for some rows only: seen once, a few or many times, or a class if the clone is expanded.

d_call: TRBD1; v_call: TRBV5-1; clone_size: .; j_call: TRBJ1-6; cdr3_nt: TGCGCCAGCAGCTTGGGGACAGGCATTTCACCCCTCCACTTT; cdr3_aa: CASSLGTGISPLHF
d_call: TRBD1; v_call: TRBV5-4; clone_size: .; j_call: TRBJ1-6; cdr3_nt: TGTGCCAGCAGCTTGAGGGACAGGGATTCACCCCTCCACTTT; cdr3_aa: CASSLRDRDSPLHF
d_call: .; v_call: TRBV5-4; clone_size: .; j_call: TRBJ2-5; cdr3_nt: TGTGCCAGCAGAGAGGGCCAAGAGACCCAGTACTTC; cdr3_aa: CASREGQETQYF
d_call: .; v_call: TRBV2; clone_size: .; j_call: TRBJ2-6; cdr3_nt: TGTGCCAGCAGGCCTACTGCGATCTCTGGGGCCAACGTCCTGACTTTC; cdr3_aa: CASRPTAISGANVLTF
d_call: TRBD2; v_call: TRBV7-9; clone_size: few; j_call: TRBJ2-7; cdr3_nt: TGTGCCAGCAGCTTATGGGATAGCGGGATACCCTACGAGCAGTACTTC; cdr3_aa: CASSLWDSGIPYEQYF
d_call: .; v_call: TRBV7-9; clone_size: .; j_call: TRBJ1-2; cdr3_nt: TGTGCCAGCAGCTTATACCAGGGTTTGGGCGGCTACACCTTC; cdr3_aa: CASSLYQGLGGYTF
d_call: TRBD1; v_call: TRBV6-5; clone_size: .; j_call: TRBJ2-7; cdr3_nt: TGTGCCAGCAGCCTACAGGGGGTCCACGAGCAGTACTTC; cdr3_aa: CASSLQGVHEQYF
d_call: TRBD1; v_call: TRBV9; clone_size: .; j_call: TRBJ2-5; cdr3_nt: TGTGCCAGCAGCTCCGGACAGGGGGCAAGGGAGACCCAGTACTTC; cdr3_aa: CASSSGQGARETQYF
d_call: .; v_call: TRBV6-6; clone_size: .; j_call: TRBJ2-3; cdr3_nt: TGTGCCAGCAGTCCCACCGGGGAAGATACGCAGTATTTT; cdr3_aa: CASSPTGEDTQYF
d_call: .; v_call: TRBV19; clone_size: .; j_call: TRBJ1-4; cdr3_nt: TGTGCCAGTTTACAGTCCGGCAAAGCTAATGAAAAACTGTTTTTT; cdr3_aa: CASLQSGKANEKLFF
d_call: .; v_call: TRBV7-7; clone_size: .; j_call: TRBJ2-2; cdr3_nt: TGTGCCAGCAGCTCCGAGGGCGGGTCCCAGAACACCGGGGAGCTGTTTTTT; cdr3_aa: CASSSEGGSQNTGELFF